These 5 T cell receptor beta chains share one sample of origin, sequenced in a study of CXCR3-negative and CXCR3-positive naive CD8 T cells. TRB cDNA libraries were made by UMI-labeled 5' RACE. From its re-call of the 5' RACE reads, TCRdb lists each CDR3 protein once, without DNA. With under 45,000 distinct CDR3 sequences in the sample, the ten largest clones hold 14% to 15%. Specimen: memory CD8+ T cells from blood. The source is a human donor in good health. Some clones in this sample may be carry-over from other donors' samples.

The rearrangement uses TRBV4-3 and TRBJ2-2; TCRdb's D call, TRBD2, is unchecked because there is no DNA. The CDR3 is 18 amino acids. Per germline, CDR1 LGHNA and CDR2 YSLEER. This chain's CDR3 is CASSQDRAGGARTGELFF.

The chain's CDR3 is CAISDASNTGELFF. The chain is built from TRBV10-3 and TRBJ2-2. There are 14 residues in the CDR3. Germline CDR1 reads ENHRY; CDR2 reads SYGVKD.

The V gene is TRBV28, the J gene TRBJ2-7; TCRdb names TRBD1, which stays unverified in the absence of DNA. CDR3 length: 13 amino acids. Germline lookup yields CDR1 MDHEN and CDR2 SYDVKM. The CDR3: CASRIGTVYEQYF.

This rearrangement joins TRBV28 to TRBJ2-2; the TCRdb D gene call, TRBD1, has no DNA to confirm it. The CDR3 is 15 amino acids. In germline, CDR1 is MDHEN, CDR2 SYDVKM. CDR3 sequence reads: CASSFAGGNTGELFF.

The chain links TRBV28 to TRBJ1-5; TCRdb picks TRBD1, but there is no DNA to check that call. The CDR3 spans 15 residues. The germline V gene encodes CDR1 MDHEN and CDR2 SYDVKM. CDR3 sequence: CASSEQDSLYQPQHF.